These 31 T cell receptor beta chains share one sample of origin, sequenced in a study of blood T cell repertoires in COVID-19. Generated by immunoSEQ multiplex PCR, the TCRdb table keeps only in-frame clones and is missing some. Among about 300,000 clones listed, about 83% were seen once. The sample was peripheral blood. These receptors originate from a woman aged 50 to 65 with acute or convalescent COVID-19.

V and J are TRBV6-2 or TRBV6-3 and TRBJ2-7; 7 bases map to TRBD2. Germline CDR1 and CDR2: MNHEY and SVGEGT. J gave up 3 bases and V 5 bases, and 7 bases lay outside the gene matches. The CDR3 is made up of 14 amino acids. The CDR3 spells CASSPGGSDYEQYF. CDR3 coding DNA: TGTGCCAGCAGTCCGGGCGGGAGCGACTACGAGCAGTACTTC.

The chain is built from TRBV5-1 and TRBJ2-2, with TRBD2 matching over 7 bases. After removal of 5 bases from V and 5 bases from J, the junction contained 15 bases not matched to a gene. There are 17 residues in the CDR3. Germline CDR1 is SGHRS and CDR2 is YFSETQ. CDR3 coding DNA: TGCGCCAGCAGATCTTCACTAGCGCCGAGGGGAACCGGGGAGCTGTTTTTT. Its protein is CASRSSLAPRGTGELFF.

Here the CDR3 DNA reads TGTGCCTGGAACCCGGGCCTAGCGGGATCCACAGATACGCAGTATTTT. Amino acids: CAWNPGLAGSTDTQYF. The V and J genes are TRBV30 and TRBJ2-3, with 9 nucleotides matching TRBD2. The germline V gene has CDR1 GTSNPN and CDR2 SVGIG (reference sequence). This CDR3 spans 16 amino acids. Trimming removed 4 bases from V and 2 bases from J; junction bases left unmatched: 10.

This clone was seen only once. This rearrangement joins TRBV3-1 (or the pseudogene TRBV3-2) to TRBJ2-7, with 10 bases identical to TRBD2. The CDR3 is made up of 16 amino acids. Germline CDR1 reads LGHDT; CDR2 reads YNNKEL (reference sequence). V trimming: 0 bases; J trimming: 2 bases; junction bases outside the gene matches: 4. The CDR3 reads CASSQDGTSETYEQYF. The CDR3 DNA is TGTGCCAGCAGCCAAGACGGGACTAGCGAGACCTACGAGCAGTACTTC.

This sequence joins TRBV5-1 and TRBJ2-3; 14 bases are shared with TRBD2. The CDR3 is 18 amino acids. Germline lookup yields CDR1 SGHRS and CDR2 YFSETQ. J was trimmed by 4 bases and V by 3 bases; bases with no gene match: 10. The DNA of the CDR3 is TGCGCCAGCAGCTGGCAGGGACTAGCGGGAGTGGAGGCAGATACGCAGTATTTT. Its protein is CASSWQGLAGVEADTQYF.

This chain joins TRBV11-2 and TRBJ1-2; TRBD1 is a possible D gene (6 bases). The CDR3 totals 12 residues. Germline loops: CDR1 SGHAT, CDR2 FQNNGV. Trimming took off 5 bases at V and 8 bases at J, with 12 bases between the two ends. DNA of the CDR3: TGTGCCAGCAGCCCCCAGGGGCAAGGCTACACCTTC. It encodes CASSPQGQGYTF.

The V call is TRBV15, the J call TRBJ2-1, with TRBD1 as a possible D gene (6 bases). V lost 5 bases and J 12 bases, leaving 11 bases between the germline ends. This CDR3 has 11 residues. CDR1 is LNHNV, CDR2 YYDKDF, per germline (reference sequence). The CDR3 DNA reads TGTGCCACCAGCGCTGGGGGCTGGCAGTTCTTC. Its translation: CATSAGGWQFF.

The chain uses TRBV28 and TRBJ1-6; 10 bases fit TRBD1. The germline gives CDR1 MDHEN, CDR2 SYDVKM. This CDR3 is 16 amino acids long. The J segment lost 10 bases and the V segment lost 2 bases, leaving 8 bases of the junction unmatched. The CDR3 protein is CASSLGGQGVRSPLHF. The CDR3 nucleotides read TGTGCCAGCAGTTTAGGAGGACAGGGGGTTCGGTCACCCCTCCACTTT.

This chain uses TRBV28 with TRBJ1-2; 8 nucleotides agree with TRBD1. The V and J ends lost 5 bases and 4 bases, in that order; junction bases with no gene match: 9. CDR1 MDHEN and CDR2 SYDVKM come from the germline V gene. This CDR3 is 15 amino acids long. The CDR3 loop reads CASSPWTGNTYGYTF. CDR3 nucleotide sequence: TGTGCCAGCAGTCCATGGACAGGGAACACCTATGGCTACACCTTC.

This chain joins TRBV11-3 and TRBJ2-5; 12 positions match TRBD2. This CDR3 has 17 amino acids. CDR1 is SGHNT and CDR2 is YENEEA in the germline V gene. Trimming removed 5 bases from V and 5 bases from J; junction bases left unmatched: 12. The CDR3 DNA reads TGTGCCAGCAGCACGGGACTAGCGGGTTCGGCTACGGAGACCCAGTACTTC. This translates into CASSTGLAGSATETQYF.

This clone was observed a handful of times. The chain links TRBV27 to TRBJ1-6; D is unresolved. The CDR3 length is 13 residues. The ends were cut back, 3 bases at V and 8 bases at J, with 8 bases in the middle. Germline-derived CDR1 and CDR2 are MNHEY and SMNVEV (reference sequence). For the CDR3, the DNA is TGTGCCAGCAGTTTTGACATCTATTCACCCCTCCACTTT. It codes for CASSFDIYSPLHF.

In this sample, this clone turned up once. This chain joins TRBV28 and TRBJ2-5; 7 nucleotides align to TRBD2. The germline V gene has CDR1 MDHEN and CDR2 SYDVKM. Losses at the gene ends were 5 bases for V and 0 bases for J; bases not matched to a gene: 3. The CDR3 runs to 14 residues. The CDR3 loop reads CASSLGGNQETQYF. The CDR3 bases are TGTGCCAGCAGTCTGGGGGGGAACCAAGAGACCCAGTACTTC.

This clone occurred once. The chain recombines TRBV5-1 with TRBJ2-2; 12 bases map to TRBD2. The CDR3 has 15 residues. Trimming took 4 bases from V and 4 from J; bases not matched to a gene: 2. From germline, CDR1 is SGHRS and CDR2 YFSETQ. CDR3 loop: CASSLLAGGTGELFF. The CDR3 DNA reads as TGCGCCAGCAGCCTACTAGCGGGAGGCACCGGGGAGCTGTTTTTT.

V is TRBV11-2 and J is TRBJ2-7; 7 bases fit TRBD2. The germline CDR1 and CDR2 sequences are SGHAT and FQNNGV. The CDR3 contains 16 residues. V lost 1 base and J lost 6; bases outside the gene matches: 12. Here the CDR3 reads CASSLATRAGTVEQYF. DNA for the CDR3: TGTGCCAGCAGCTTAGCCACGAGAGCGGGAACGGTCGAGCAGTACTTC.

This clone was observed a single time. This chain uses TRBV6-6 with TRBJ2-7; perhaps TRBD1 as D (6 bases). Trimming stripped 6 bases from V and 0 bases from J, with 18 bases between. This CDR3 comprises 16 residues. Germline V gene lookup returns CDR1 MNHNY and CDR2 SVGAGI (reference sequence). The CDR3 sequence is CASRPQQGKSSYEQYF. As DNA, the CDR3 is TGTGCCAGCAGGCCCCAACAGGGTAAGAGCTCCTACGAGCAGTACTTC.

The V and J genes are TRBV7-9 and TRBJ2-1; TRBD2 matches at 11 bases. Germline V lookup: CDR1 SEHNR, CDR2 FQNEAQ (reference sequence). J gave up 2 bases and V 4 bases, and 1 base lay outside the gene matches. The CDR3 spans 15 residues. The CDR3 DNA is TGTGCCAGCAGCTCGACTAGCGGGGCCTACAATGAGCAGTTCTTC. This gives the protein CASSSTSGAYNEQFF.

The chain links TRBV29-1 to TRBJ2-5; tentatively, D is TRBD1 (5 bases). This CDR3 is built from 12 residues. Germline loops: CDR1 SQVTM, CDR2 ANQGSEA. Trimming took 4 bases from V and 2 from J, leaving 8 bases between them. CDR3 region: CSVARVQETQYF. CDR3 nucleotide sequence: TGCAGCGTTGCCAGGGTACAAGAGACCCAGTACTTC. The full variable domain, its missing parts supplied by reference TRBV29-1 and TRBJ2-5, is SAVISQKPSRDICQRGTSLTIQCQVDSQVTMMFWYRQQPGQSLTLIATANQGSEATYESGFVIDKFPISRPNLTFSTLTVSNMSPEDSSIYLCSVARVQETQYFGPGTRLLVL.

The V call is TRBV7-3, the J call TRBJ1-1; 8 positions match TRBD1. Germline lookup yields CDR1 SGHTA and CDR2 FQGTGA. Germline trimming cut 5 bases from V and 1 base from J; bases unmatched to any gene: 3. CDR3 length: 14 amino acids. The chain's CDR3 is CASSTGGQNTEAFF. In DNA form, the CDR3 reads TGTGCCAGCAGCACAGGGGGACAGAACACTGAAGCTTTCTTT. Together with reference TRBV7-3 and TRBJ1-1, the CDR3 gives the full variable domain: GAGVSQTPSNKVTEKGKYVELRCDPISGHTALYWYRQSLGQGPEFLIYFQGTGAADDSGLPNDRFFAVRPEGSVSTLKIQRTERGDSAVYLCASSTGGQNTEAFFGQGTRLTVV.

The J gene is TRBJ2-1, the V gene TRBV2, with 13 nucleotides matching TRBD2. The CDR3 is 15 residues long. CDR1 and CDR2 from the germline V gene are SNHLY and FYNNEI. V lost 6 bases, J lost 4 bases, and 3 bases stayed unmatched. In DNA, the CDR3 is TGTGCCAGCAGGGTACTAGCGGGAGGGTACAATGAGCAGTTCTTC. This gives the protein CASRVLAGGYNEQFF.

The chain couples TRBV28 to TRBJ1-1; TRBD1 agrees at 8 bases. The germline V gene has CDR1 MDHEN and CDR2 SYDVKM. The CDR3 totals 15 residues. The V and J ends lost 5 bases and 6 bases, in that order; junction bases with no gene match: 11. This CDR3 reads CASSKDARGRPEAFF. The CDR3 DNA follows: TGTGCCAGCAGTAAAGACGCCAGGGGGCGCCCTGAAGCTTTCTTT. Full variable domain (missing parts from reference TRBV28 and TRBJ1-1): DVKVTQSSRYLVKRTGEKVFLECVQDMDHENMFWYRQDPGLGLRLIYFSYDVKMKEKGDIPEGYSVSREKKERFSLILESASTNQTSMYLCASSKDARGRPEAFFGQGTRLTVV.

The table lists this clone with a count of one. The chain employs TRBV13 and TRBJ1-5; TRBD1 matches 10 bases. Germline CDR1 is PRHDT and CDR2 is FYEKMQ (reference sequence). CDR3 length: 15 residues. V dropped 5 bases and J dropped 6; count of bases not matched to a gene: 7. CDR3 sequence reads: CASSPRTGGVQPQHF. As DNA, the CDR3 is TGTGCCAGCAGCCCCAGGACAGGGGGGGTTCAGCCCCAGCATTTT.

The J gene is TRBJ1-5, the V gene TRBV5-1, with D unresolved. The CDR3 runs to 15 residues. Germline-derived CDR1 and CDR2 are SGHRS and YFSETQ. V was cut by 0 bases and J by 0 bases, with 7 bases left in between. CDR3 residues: CASSLGAFSNQPQHF. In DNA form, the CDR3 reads TGCGCCAGCAGCTTGGGCGCCTTTAGCAATCAGCCCCAGCATTTT.

The CDR3 nucleotides are TGTGCCAGCAGCCAAGATCCAGTTACAGATACGCAGTATTTT. Amino acid sequence: CASSQDPVTDTQYF. V usage is TRBV3-1 (or the pseudogene TRBV3-2) and J usage is TRBJ2-3, with D unclear. The CDR3 is 14 residues long. Looked up from germline, CDR1 is LGHDT and CDR2 is YNNKEL (reference sequence). V lost 0 bases to trimming and J lost 3 bases, with 7 bases between them.

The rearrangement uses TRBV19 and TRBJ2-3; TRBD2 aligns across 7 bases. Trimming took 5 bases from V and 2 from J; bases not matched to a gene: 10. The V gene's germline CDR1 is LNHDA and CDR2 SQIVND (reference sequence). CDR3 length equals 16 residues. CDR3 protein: CASSVSTSAYTDTQYF. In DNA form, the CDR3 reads TGTGCCAGTAGTGTCTCTACTAGCGCTTACACAGATACGCAGTATTTT.

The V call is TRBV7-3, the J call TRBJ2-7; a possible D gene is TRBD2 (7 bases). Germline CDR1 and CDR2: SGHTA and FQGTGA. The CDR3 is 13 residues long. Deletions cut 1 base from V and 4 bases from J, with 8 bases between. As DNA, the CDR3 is TGTGCCAGCAGCTTAAAGGGGGGGTACGAGCAGTACTTC. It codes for CASSLKGGYEQYF.

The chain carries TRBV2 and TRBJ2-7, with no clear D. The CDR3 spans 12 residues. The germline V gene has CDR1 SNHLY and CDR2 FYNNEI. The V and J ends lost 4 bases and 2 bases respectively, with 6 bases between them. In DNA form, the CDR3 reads TGTGCCAGCAGTGCCGAGACCTACGAGCAGTACTTC. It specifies CASSAETYEQYF.

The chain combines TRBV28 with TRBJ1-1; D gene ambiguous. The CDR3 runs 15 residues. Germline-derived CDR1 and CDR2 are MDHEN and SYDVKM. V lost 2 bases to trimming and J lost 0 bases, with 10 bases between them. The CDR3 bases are TGTGCCAGCAGTTTAGCCGGGGATATGAACACTGAAGCTTTCTTT. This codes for CASSLAGDMNTEAFF.

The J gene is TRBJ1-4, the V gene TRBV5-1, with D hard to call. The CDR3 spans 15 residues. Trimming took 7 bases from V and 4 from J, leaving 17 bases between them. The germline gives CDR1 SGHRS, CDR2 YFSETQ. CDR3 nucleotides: TGCGCCAGCGCCACCCGGTCGGGGATTAATGAAAAACTGTTTTTT. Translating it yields CASATRSGINEKLFF.

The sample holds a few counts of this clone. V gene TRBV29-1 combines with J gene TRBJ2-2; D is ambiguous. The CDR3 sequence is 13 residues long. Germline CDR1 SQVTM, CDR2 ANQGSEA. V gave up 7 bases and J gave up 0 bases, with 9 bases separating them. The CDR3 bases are TGCAGCGCCCGAGACTCGAACACCGGGGAGCTGTTTTTT. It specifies CSARDSNTGELFF.

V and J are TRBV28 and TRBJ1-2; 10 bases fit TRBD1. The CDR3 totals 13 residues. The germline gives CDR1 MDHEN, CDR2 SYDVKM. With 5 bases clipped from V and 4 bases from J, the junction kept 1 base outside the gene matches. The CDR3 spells CASSGQGVYGYTF. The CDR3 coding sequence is TGTGCCAGCAGTGGACAGGGGGTCTATGGCTACACCTTC.

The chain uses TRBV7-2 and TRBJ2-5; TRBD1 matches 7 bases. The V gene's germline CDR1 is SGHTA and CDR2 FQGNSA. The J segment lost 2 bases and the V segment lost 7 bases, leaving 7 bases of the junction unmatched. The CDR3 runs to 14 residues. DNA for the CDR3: TGTGCCAGCACCAGACAGGGACATCAAGAGACCCAGTACTTC. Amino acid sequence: CASTRQGHQETQYF.